The entry below gives a single T cell receptor beta chain sequence along with its context. Followed over time, Seattle patients had been enrolled while infection was active. This entry belongs to a study of blood T cell repertoires in COVID-19. Study in general: The United States, Italy and Spain were the sources of the acute and convalescent COVID-19 samples.

The V gene end was trimmed by 2 bases and the J gene end by 4 bases; junction bases not matched to a gene: 8. Germline V lookup: CDR1 MNHNS, CDR2 SASEGT. The CDR3 is 16 amino acids. Sequencing was performed with immunoSEQ multiplex PCR; in TCRdb, only in-frame clones are kept and a portion is missing. This sample has 250,000 to 300,000 clones, with 65% to 90% found just once. The source of this sequence is a woman between 65 and 79 years old with COVID-19, enrolled during active disease. The V gene is TRBV6-1, the J gene TRBJ1-2; 9 nucleotides align to TRBD1. Sequenced: peripheral blood. CDR3 DNA sequence: TGTGCCAGCAGTGAACGCGGGGACAGGGTGACCTATGGCTACACCTTC. This codes for CASSERGDRVTYGYTF.